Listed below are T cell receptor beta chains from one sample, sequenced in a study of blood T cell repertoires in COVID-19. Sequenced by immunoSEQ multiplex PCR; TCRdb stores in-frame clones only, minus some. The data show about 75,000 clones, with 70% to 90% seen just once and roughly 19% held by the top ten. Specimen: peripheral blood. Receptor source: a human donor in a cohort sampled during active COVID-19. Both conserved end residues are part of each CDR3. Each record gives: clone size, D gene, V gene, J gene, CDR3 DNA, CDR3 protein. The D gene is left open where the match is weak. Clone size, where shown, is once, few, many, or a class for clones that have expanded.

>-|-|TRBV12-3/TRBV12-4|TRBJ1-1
TGTGCCAACTCGAGGGGGACAAACACTGAAGCTTTCTTT
CANSRGTNTEAFF
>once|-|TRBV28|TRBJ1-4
TGTGCCAGCAGACCGGGAAGGACTAATGAAAAACTGTTTTTT
CASRPGRTNEKLFF
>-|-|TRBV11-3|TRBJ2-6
TGTGCCAGCAGCCAAGGGGGTTCTGGGGCCAACGTCCTGACTTTC
CASSQGGSGANVLTF
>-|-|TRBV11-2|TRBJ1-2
TGTGCCAGCAGCAATGGACAGAATGGCTACACCTTC
CASSNGQNGYTF
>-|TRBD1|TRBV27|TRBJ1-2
TGTGCCAGCAGTTGGGGACAGGGGACCCATGGCTACACCTTC
CASSWGQGTHGYTF
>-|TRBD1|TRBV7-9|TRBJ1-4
TGTGCCAGCAGCCCGGGACAGTATAATGAAAAACTGTTTTTT
CASSPGQYNEKLFF
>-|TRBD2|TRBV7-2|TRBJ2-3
TGTGCCAGCAGCTTAGATAGCGGGGGTATCACAGATACGCAGTATTTT
CASSLDSGGITDTQYF
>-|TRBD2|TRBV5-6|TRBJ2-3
TGTGCCAGCAGCTCTAGCGGGGTCCCTGGAGATACGCAGTATTTT
CASSSSGVPGDTQYF
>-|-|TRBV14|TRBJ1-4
TGTGCCAGCAGCCAAGAGAGTTCGGGACACCCAGGTCAAAAACTGTTTTTT
CASSQESSGHPGQKLFF
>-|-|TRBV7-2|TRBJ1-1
TGTGCCAGCAGCGAAATACAGGGTGTGACTGAAGCTTTCTTT
CASSEIQGVTEAFF
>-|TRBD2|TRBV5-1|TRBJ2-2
TGCGCCAGCAGCCTGGGACTACTGTCCGAGACCGGGGAGCTGTTTTTT
CASSLGLLSETGELFF
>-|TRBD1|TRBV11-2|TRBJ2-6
TGTGCCAGCAGCTCCCGAAGGGACAGGGTACACTCTGGGGCCAACGTCCTGACTTTC
CASSSRRDRVHSGANVLTF
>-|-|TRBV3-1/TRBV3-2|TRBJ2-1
TGTGCCAGCAGCCTGGGACTGGTCTCCTACAATGAGCAGTTCTTC
CASSLGLVSYNEQFF
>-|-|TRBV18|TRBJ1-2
TGTGCCAGCTCACCCCGCTACGGTGACAGGTCCCAGACATATAACTATGGCTACACCTTC
CASSPRYGDRSQTYNYGYTF
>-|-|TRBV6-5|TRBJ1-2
TGTGCCAGCAGGATGGACAGAAGAGCTAACTATGGCTACACCTTC
CASRMDRRANYGYTF
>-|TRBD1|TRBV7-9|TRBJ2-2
TGTGCCAGCAGCGGCGGGACAGGGGTCCCCCTCTCCATGACCGGGGAGCTGTTTTTT
CASSGGTGVPLSMTGELFF